This section outlines one T cell receptor beta chain sequence together with its context. Its antigen is not identified. At one boundary the junction diverges from the germline segment, which might be a read error. In TCRdb, the RT-PCR reads were re-called with MiXCR into one record per CDR3 protein. Among roughly 790,000 distinct CDR3 sequences, 21% were seen once, and the ten largest hold about 10%. This entry belongs to a study of response to subunit inactivated influenza vaccine. Points from the study as a whole: It was the authors' suggestion that each seasonal influenza vaccination recruits few new T cells.

The CDR3 loop spans 14 amino acids. Germline lookup yields CDR1 SGHRS and CDR2 YFSETQ. This receptor was identified in a middle-aged man who received an inactivated influenza vaccine. The chain couples TRBV5-1 to TRBJ2-7, with 9 bases matching TRBD2. Source: PBMCs from blood, taken around 5 days after vaccination. The CDR3 here is CASSLEAGGYEQYF. In DNA form, the CDR3 reads TGTGCCAGCAGCTTAGAAGCGGGGGGCTACGAGCAGTACTTC.